Presented here are 20 T cell receptor beta chains from one specimen sequenced in a study of blood T cell repertoires in COVID-19. Assay used: immunoSEQ multiplex PCR; TCRdb lists only in-frame clones, some missing. Among over 110,000 clones listed, 84% were seen once. Sequences were obtained from PBMCs or T cells enriched from blood (not recorded which). Receptors originate from a man in his fifties in a cohort exposed to, infected with or recovered from COVID-19 (not recorded which).

The rearrangement uses TRBV12-3 or TRBV12-4 and TRBJ2-1; possible D gene TRBD1, 5 bases. V was clipped by 3 bases and J by 8 bases, with 11 bases between them. This CDR3 is 13 amino acids long. For the CDR3, the DNA is TGTGCCAGCAGTTTGCAGGGCCGTGATGAGCAGTTCTTC. Translated, it gives CASSLQGRDEQFF.

V usage is TRBV27 and J usage is TRBJ2-2; D not resolved. The CDR3 is made up of 13 amino acids. Germline CDR1 and CDR2: MNHEY and SMNVEV (reference sequence). Between the trimmed V and J ends, which lost 9 bases and 5 bases, there was a span of 13 bases. CDR3 bases: TGTGCCAGTGTCAAGACTGGAACCGGGGAGCTGTTTTTT. Its translation: CASVKTGTGELFF.

This clone occurred once. V and J are TRBV15 and TRBJ1-2, with 8 bases aligning to TRBD1. The CDR3 has 15 amino acids. Germline values: CDR1 LNHNV, CDR2 YYDKDF (reference sequence). Trimming cost V 0 bases and J 8 bases; bases outside gene matches: 8. This chain's CDR3 is CATSRDRGTGGGYTF. The CDR3 DNA is TGTGCCACCAGCAGAGATCGGGGGACAGGCGGGGGCTACACCTTC.

The V and J genes are TRBV3-1 (or the pseudogene TRBV3-2) and TRBJ2-3; the D is unclear. Per the germline V gene, CDR1 is LGHDT and CDR2 is YNNKEL (reference sequence). The CDR3 extends over 17 amino acids. Trimming pared 5 bases from V and 5 bases from J, leaving 23 bases between. The CDR3 DNA is TGTGCCAGCAGCACGCAATCGGCAGGCCTCCTTGGAGATACGCAGTATTTT. It specifies CASSTQSAGLLGDTQYF.

This clone came up once. The V gene is TRBV10-3, the J gene TRBJ2-3, with 7 bases that match TRBD1. The germline V gene has CDR1 ENHRY and CDR2 SYGVKD. V shed 5 bases, J shed 4 bases, and the junction held 3 bases outside the gene matches. The CDR3 covers 13 residues. The CDR3 DNA sequence: TGTGCCATCAGTCGACAGGGCGCAGATACGCAGTATTTT. Amino acid sequence: CAISRQGADTQYF.

The rearrangement uses TRBV5-8 and TRBJ2-1; D uncertain. Germline CDR1 reads SGHTS; CDR2 reads YDEGEE. Deletions cut 1 base from V and 5 bases from J, with 16 bases between. CDR3 length equals 16 residues. CDR3 in amino acids: CASSLFVRIFNNEQFF. Written as DNA, the CDR3 is TGTGCCAGCAGCTTGTTTGTCAGGATCTTTAACAATGAGCAGTTCTTC.

The chain joins TRBV6-2 or TRBV6-3 to TRBJ1-2, with TRBD1 matching 9 bases. The CDR3 length is 16 residues. Germline CDR1 reads MNHEY; CDR2 reads SVGEGT. After removal of 0 bases from V and 6 bases from J, the junction contained 8 bases not matched to a gene. Written as DNA, the CDR3 is TGTGCCAGCAGTTACTCACAGGGGGCGATATGGCATGGCTACACCTTC. Translating gives CASSYSQGAIWHGYTF.

This clone was recorded a few times. CDR3 amino acids: CSVAKGGYTEAFF. The CDR3 nucleotides read TGCAGCGTCGCTAAGGGCGGGTACACTGAAGCTTTCTTT. The gene calls are TRBV29-1 and TRBJ1-1; no clear D gene. The ends were cut back, 6 bases at V and 3 bases at J, with 14 bases in the middle. The germline gives CDR1 SQVTM, CDR2 ANQGSEA. The CDR3 runs 13 residues.

The V and J genes are TRBV6-1 and TRBJ1-1; D unresolved. CDR3 length: 15 residues. Germline lookup yields CDR1 MNHNS and CDR2 SASEGT. The germline V and J ends were trimmed by 3 bases and 1 base, with 12 bases remaining between them. In nucleotides, the CDR3 is TGTGCCAGCAGTGACAGGTCGGTTAGGAACACTGAAGCTTTCTTT. It translates to CASSDRSVRNTEAFF.

The chain recombines TRBV18 with TRBJ2-1, with TRBD1 identical over 10 bases. Germline V gene lookup returns CDR1 KGHSH and CDR2 LQKENI. After removal of 5 bases from V and 8 bases from J, the junction contained 9 bases not matched to a gene. This CDR3 comprises 15 residues. CDR3 DNA: TGTGCCAGCTCAACTGCCGGGACAGGGGTATATGAGCAGTTCTTC. This sequence encodes CASSTAGTGVYEQFF.

The CDR3 loop is CASSPRRAASYEQYF. CDR3 sequence (DNA): TGTGCCAGCTCACCGCGGCGGGCAGCCTCCTACGAGCAGTACTTC. The rearrangement links TRBV18 to TRBJ2-7; TRBD2 might be the D (5 bases). Per the germline V gene, CDR1 is KGHSH and CDR2 is LQKENI. The CDR3 contains 15 residues. The V end was cut by 3 bases, the J end by 0 bases, with 12 bases between.

This clone was seen only a few times. The chain links TRBV5-8 to TRBJ2-1, with TRBD2 matching over 8 bases. V trimming: 1 base; J trimming: 9 bases; junction bases outside the gene matches: 9. CDR3 length equals 15 residues. Germline V gives CDR1 SGHTS, CDR2 YDEGEE. The CDR3 loop reads CASSLPGGAEAEQFF. The CDR3 DNA sequence: TGTGCCAGCAGCTTGCCCGGGGGGGCCGAAGCTGAGCAGTTCTTC.

This clone was seen just once. The rearrangement joins TRBV3-1 (or the pseudogene TRBV3-2) to TRBJ2-2; 12 bases agree with TRBD2. The CDR3 sequence is 15 residues long. The germline gives CDR1 LGHDT, CDR2 YNNKEL (reference sequence). V trimming: 2 bases; J trimming: 7 bases; junction bases outside the gene matches: 2. CDR3 residues: CASSQTSGRIGELFF. The CDR3 region has the DNA TGTGCCAGCAGCCAAACTAGCGGGAGGATCGGGGAGCTGTTTTTT.

The count of this clone is one. CDR3 in amino acids: CASKALLGTNQETQYF. The DNA of the CDR3 is TGTGCCAGCAAGGCGCTCCTGGGGACTAATCAAGAGACCCAGTACTTC. The chain carries TRBV27 and TRBJ2-5; TRBD2 matches at 7 bases. This CDR3 contains 16 residues. Germline-derived CDR1 and CDR2 are MNHEY and SMNVEV (reference sequence). V lost 7 bases, J lost 2 bases, and 13 bases stayed unmatched.

Here the CDR3 DNA reads TGTGCCAGCAGCTTCAACAGAAACATTCAGTACTTC. The encoded protein is CASSFNRNIQYF. The chain joins TRBV13 to TRBJ2-4; D gene uncertain. Trimming took off 3 bases at V and 6 bases at J, with 6 bases between the two ends. The CDR3 covers 12 residues. Germline V gene lookup returns CDR1 PRHDT and CDR2 FYEKMQ (reference sequence).

This rearrangement joins TRBV12-5 to TRBJ1-5; the D is unclear. Germline assignment: CDR1 LGHNT and CDR2 FRNRAP. The CDR3 extends over 13 amino acids. Trimming took 2 bases from V and 5 from J, leaving 7 bases between them. CDR3 residues: CASGLYGDQPQHF. The CDR3 DNA reads as TGTGCTAGTGGTTTGTACGGTGATCAGCCCCAGCATTTT.

V is TRBV5-4 and J is TRBJ1-1; D is unresolved. Trimming took 4 bases from V and 6 from J, leaving 10 bases between them. Per germline, CDR1 SGHNT and CDR2 YYREEE (reference sequence). The CDR3 extends over 12 amino acids. CDR3 protein: CASSPEGAEAFF. Written as DNA, the CDR3 is TGTGCCAGCAGCCCGGAGGGCGCTGAAGCTTTCTTT. The whole variable domain, filled in from reference TRBV5-4 and TRBJ1-1, reads ETGVTQSPTHLIKTRGQQVTLRCSSQSGHNTVSWYQQALGQGPQFIFQYYREEENGRGNFPPRFSGLQFPNYSSELNVNALELDDSALYLCASSPEGAEAFFGQGTRLTVV.

The chain links TRBV3-1 (or the pseudogene TRBV3-2) to TRBJ1-3; D gene uncertain. V gave up 1 base and J gave up 2 bases, with 9 bases separating them. CDR1 and CDR2 from the germline V gene are LGHDT and YNNKEL (reference sequence). The CDR3 length is 15 residues. The CDR3: CASSQVGSTGNTIYF. CDR3 DNA sequence: TGTGCCAGCAGCCAAGTTGGGAGTACTGGAAACACCATATATTTT.

The chain combines TRBV9 with TRBJ2-5; 8 nucleotides line up with TRBD2. There are 13 residues in the CDR3. Germline trimming cut 6 bases from V and 5 bases from J; bases unmatched to any gene: 6. Germline CDR1 SGDLS, CDR2 YYNGEE. The DNA of the CDR3 is TGTGCCAGCACCCGGGGGGGTAGGGAGACCCAGTACTTC. This encodes CASTRGGRETQYF.

This chain links TRBV28 with TRBJ1-4, with TRBD1 identical over 7 bases. V shed 4 bases and J 2 bases; nucleotides not matched to a gene: 4. The CDR3 spans 15 residues. Germline V lookup: CDR1 MDHEN, CDR2 SYDVKM. CDR3: CASSSIQGTNEKLFF. CDR3 coding DNA: TGTGCCAGCAGTTCTATACAGGGGACTAATGAAAAACTGTTTTTT.